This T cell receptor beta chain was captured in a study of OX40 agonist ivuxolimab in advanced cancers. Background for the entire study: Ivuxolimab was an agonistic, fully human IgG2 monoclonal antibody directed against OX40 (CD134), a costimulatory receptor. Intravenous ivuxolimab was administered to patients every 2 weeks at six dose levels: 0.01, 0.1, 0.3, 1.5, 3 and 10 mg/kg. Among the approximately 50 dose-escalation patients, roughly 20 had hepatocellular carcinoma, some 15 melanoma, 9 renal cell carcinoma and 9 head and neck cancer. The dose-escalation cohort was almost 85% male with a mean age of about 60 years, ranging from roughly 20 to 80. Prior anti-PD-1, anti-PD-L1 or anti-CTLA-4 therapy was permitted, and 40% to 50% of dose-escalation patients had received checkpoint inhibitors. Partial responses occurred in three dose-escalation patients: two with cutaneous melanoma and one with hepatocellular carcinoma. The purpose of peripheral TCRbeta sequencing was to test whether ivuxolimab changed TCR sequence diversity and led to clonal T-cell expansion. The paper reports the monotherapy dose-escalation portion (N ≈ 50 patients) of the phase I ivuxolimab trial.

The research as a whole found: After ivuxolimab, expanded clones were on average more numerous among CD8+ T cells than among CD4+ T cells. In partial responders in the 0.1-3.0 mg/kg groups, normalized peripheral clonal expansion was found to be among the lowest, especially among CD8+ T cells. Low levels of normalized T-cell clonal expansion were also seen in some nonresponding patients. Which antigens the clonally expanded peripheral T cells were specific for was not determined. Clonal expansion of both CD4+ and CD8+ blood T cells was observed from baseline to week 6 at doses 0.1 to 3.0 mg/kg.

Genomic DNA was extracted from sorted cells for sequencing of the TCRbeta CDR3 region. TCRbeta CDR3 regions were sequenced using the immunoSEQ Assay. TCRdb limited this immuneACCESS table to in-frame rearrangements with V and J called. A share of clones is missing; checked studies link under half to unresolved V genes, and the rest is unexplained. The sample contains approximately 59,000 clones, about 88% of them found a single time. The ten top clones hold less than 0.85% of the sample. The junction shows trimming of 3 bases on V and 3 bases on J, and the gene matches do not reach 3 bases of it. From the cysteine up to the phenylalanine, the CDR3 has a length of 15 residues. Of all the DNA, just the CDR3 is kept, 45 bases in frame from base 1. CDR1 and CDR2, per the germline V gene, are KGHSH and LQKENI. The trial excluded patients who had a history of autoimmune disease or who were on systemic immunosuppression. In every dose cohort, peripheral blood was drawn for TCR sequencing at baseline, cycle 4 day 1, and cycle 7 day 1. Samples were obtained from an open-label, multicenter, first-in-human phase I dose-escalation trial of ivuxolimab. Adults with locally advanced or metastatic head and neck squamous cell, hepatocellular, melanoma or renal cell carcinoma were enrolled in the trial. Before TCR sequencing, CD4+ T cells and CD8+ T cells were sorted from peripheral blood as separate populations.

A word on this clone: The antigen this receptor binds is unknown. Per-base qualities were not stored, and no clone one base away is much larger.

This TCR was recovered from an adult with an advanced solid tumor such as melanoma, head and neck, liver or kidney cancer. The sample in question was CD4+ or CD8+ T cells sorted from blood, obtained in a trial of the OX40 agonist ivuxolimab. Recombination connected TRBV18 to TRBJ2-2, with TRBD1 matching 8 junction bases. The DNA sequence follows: TGTGCCAGCTCACCCAGGGGGCAGCACACCGGGGAGCTGTTTTTT. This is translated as CASSPRGQHTGELFF.